This T cell receptor beta chain was recorded in a study of patients and donors after allogeneic stem cell transplantation. Each CDR3 protein gets one entry after TCRdb re-called the RT-PCR reads with MiXCR. The sample shows over 400,000 distinct CDR3 sequences, about a sixth of them seen only once. Sequencing was carried out using blood, either unsorted or a sorted T cell fraction (not recorded which). This clonotype originated in a human donor who was either an allogeneic HSCT recipient or a stem cell or donor lymphocyte infusion donor (not recorded which). It is not recorded whose cells these are; they may come from a transplant donor.

CDR3 sequence: CASSQGGRRAFF. The CDR3 bases are TGCGCCAGCAGCCAAGGGGGGCGACGAGCTTTCTTT. The rearrangement links TRBV4-1 to TRBJ1-1; D possibly corresponds to TRBD1 (6 bases). The CDR3 sequence is 12 residues long. The V end was cut by 1 base, the J end by 10 bases, with 10 bases between. Germline assignment: CDR1 MGHRA and CDR2 YSYEKL.